This T cell receptor (beta chain) originates from a study of T cell responses to AZD1222 COVID-19 vaccine. Study-wide findings and caveats: Sampled repertoires all dated from after the peak T cell response. Reportedly, nearly half of unique spike TCRs recognized epitopes outside B.1.351/B.1.1.7 mutations. White British ancestry dominated among donors, who included more females, and clonal diversity was possibly underestimated. CD4 TCRs covered the whole spike, strongest at regions 160-218 and 743-854.

Produced via immunoSEQ multiplex PCR; TCRdb's table is partial and in-frame only. The sample has more than 95,000 clones, 90% seen once; the top ten hold just over 7%. A word on this clone: Its antigen is still unknown.

The specimen was peripheral blood, collected on day 0 of AZD1222 vaccination. The sequence was obtained from an adult in good health.

The CDR3 here is CASSPERGLWTQYF. The CDR3, as DNA: TGTGCCAGCAGTCCGGAAAGGGGTCTTTGGACGCAGTATTTT. V is TRBV28 and J is TRBJ2-3; D is possibly TRBD1 (5 bases). The CDR3 runs 14 residues. Trimming took 5 bases from V and 9 from J, leaving 18 bases between them. CDR1 MDHEN and CDR2 SYDVKM come from the germline V gene. Complete variable domain (other parts from reference TRBV28 and TRBJ2-3): DVKVTQSSRYLVKRTGEKVFLECVQDMDHENMFWYRQDPGLGLRLIYFSYDVKMKEKGDIPEGYSVSREKKERFSLILESASTNQTSMYLCASSPERGLWTQYFGPGTRLTVL.